This TCR beta chain was profiled in a study of blood T cells in healthy people across ages. Study overall: T cells yielded about one barcoded beta molecule per two cells through template switching.

Points on this clonotype: Its antigen is currently unknown.

Alongside a J-beta primer mix, a sample-barcoded 5' primer served in a second PCR lasting roughly 6 to 12 cycles. Every cDNA was tagged by a template-switch adaptor with 12 random nucleotides. Using its own MiXCR run on the 5' RACE reads, TCRdb lists one record per CDR3 protein. Here the sample spans about 970,000 distinct CDR3 sequences, 51% being singletons. Study-wide results and caveats: Compared with aged donors, long-lived donors showed fewer expanded clones, suggesting selection.

The receptor comes from an older woman in good health. What was sequenced was blood.

The CDR3 DNA reads as TGTGCCAGCTCACCATCAGGGTTTGAGACCCAGTACTTC. Amino acid sequence: CASSPSGFETQYF. This chain uses TRBV18 with TRBJ2-5; D perhaps matches TRBD1 (5 bases). CDR3 size: 13 residues. V lost 2 bases and J lost 5, with 9 bases in between. CDR1 is KGHSH, CDR2 LQKENI, per germline. The whole variable domain, remainder taken from reference TRBV18 and TRBJ2-5, is NAGVMQNPRHLVRRRGQEARLRCSPMKGHSHVYWYRQLPEEGLKFMVYLQKENIIDESGMPKERFSAEFPKEGPSILRIQQVVRGDSAAYFCASSPSGFETQYFGPGTRLLVL.